What follows describes a single TCR beta chain. This sample was included in a study of Ad26.COV2.S vaccination and SARS-CoV-2 variants. V trimming: 0 bases; J trimming: 3 bases; junction bases outside the gene matches: 6. CDR1 is MNHNY, CDR2 SVGAGI, per germline (reference sequence). The CDR3 totals 16 residues. Data came from immunoSEQ multiplex PCR; TCRdb stores just in-frame clones and leaves some out. Of 350,000 to 500,000 clones detected, 80% to 90% appear once; the ten largest clones hold about 2.5%. Treatment specified: 15 to 20 received Ad26.COV2.S at low or high dose, single or two shots; about 5 received placebo; per-sample allocation not given. Specimens were obtained on day 63 following the first vaccine or placebo injection.

This receptor was identified in a person between 18 and 65 years old who received the Ad26.COV2.S COVID-19 vaccine or a placebo. The sequencing used peripheral blood, collected in a trial of Ad26.COV2.S vaccine versus placebo. The chain recombines TRBV6-6 with TRBJ1-2, with 8 bases that match TRBD1. The CDR3 loop is CASSYSRDRRDYGYTF. In DNA form, the CDR3 reads TGTGCCAGCAGTTACTCCAGGGACAGGCGGGACTATGGCTACACCTTC.